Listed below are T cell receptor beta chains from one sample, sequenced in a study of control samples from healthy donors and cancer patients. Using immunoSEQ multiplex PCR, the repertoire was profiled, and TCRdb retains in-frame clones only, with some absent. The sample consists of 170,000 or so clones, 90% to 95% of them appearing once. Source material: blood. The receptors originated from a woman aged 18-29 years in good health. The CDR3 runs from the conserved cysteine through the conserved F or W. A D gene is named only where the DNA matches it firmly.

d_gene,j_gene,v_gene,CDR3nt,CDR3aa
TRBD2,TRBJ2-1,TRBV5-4,TGTGCCAGCAGCTCCACTAGCGGGAGTTTAAATGAGCAGTTCTTC,CASSSTSGSLNEQFF
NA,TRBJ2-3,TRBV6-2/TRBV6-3,TGTGCCAGCAGTCCCTCCTTGGGCACAGATACGCAGTATTTT,CASSPSLGTDTQYF
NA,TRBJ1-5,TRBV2,TGTGCCAGCAGTTTCTCAGTTACCACCGATCAGCCCCAGCATTTT,CASSFSVTTDQPQHF
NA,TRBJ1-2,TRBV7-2,TGTGCCAGCAGTTATCACCGGACCTACTATGGCTACACCTTC,CASSYHRTYYGYTF
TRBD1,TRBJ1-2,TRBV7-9,TGTGCCAGCAGCCCTCCGGGACAGGCAATCTTCTACTACACCTTC,CASSPPGQAIFYYTF
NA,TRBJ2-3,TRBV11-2,TGTGCCAGCAGCTTAGGGGGATGGACAGATACGCAGTATTTT,CASSLGGWTDTQYF
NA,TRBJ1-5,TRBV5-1,TGCGCCAGCAGCTTGGAAGGGTTGCGCAATCAGCCCCAGCATTTT,CASSLEGLRNQPQHF
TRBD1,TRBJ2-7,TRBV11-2,TGTGCCAGCAGCTTAGAGGCATCAGGGGGCTACGAGCAGTACTTC,CASSLEASGGYEQYF
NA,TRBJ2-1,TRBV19,TGTGCCAGTAGGGAGGTCCTCCGAAGCAGCTCCTACAATGAGCAGTTCTTC,CASREVLRSSSYNEQFF
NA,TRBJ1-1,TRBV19,TGTGCCAGTAGTATGAGCACTGAAGCTTTCTTT,CASSMSTEAFF
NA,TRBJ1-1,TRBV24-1,TGTGCCACCAGTGTTACACCTGAGGGTTTCTTT,CATSVTPEGFF
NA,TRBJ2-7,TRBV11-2,TGTGCCAGCAGCTTAGATAGGAGGCGGGAGCAGTACTTC,CASSLDRRREQYF
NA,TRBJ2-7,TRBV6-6,TGTGCCAGCAGTTACTGGCAAGGGGCGGTGGGGGAGCAGTACTTC,CASSYWQGAVGEQYF
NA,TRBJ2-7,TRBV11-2,TGTGCCAGCAGCTCCGGGACAAACCCCTACGAGCAGTACTTC,CASSSGTNPYEQYF
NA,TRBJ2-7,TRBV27,TGTGCCACCGCCCGCATTCAGGGGAGCGAGCAGTACTTC,CATARIQGSEQYF
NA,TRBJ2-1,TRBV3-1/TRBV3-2,TGTGCCAGCAGCCAAGATCGGGATCTGAAAGCGAATGAGCAGTTCTTC,CASSQDRDLKANEQFF
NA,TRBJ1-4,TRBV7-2,TGTGCCAGCAGCCCGGGGGGTGTCGCTTATGAACTGTTTTTT,CASSPGGVAYELFF
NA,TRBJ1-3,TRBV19,TGTGCCAGCAGAGTTGACGCCAGCTCTGGAAACACCATATATTTT,CASRVDASSGNTIYF